This entry describes one T cell receptor beta chain. What it recognizes is unknown. This record belongs to a study of T cell repertoires in ileal Crohn's disease. General study points: High-frequency clones were more common in sorted CD8 than CD4 cells.

Sequencing used immunoSEQ multiplex PCR; TCRdb keeps in-frame clones, though not all of them. The sample lists over 5,500 clones, around 79% seen once, with around 16% in the top ten. This CDR3 region has 13 residues. The V end lost 8 bases, the J end lost 7 bases, and 15 bases lay between the germline ends. The germline V gene has CDR1 SGHNT and CDR2 YENEEA. The chain employs TRBV11-3 and TRBJ2-1, with a possible D match to TRBD2 (5 bases). This clonotype was sampled from an adult with Crohn's disease. The sample consisted of ileal tissue. The CDR3 reads CASQGAAANEQFF. CDR3 in DNA: TGTGCCAGCCAAGGAGCGGCGGCGAATGAGCAGTTCTTC.